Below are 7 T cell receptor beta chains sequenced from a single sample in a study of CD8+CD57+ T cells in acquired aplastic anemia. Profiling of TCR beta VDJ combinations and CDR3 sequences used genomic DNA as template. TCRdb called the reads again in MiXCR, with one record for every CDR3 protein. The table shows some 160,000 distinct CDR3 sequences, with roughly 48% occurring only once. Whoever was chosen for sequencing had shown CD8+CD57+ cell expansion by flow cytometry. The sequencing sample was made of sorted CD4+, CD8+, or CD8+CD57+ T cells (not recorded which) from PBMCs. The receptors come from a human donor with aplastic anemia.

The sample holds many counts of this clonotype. DNA for the CDR3: TGCGCCAGCAGCACTGACAGCGGCTATGGGGCCAACGTCCTGACTTTC. Translation: CASSTDSGYGANVLTF. This rearrangement joins TRBV5-1 to TRBJ2-6; D possibly uses TRBD1 or TRBD2 (5 bases each). The germline CDR1 and CDR2 sequences are SGHRS and YFSETQ. Trimming removed 4 bases from V and 3 bases from J, with 14 bases in between. The CDR3 loop spans 16 amino acids.

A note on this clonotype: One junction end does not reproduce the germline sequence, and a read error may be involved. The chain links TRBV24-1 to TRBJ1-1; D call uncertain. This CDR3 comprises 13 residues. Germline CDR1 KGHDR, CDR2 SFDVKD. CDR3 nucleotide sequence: TGTGCCGCCCGCCCGTCGGGCGGCACTGAAGCCTTCTTT. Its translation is CAARPSGGTEAFF.

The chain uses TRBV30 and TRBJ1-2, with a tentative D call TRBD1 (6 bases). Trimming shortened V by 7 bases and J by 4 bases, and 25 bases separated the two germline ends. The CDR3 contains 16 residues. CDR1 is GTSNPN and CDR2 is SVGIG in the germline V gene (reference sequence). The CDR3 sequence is CASGGGQPIYSYGYTF. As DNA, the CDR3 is TGTGCCTCCGGGGGCGGACAGCCGATCTACTCCTATGGCTACACCTTC.

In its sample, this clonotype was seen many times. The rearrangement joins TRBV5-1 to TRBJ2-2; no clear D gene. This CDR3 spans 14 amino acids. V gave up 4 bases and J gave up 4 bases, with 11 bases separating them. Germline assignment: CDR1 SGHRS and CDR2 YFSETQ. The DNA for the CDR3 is TGCGCCAGCAGCCCTCGTTACCTCACCGGGGAGCTGTTTTTT. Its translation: CASSPRYLTGELFF.

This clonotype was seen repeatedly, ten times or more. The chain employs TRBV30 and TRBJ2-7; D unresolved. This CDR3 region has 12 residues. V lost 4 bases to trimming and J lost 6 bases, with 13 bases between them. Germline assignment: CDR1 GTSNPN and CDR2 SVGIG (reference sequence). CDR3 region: CAWTNGRREQYF. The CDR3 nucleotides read TGTGCCTGGACCAACGGACGTCGCGAGCAGTACTTC. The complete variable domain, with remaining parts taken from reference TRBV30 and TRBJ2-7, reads SQTIHQWPATLVQPVGSPLSLECTVEGTSNPNLYWYRQAAGRGLQLLFYSVGIGQISSEVPQNLSASRPQDRQFILSSKKLLLSDSGFYLCAWTNGRREQYFGPGTRLTVT.

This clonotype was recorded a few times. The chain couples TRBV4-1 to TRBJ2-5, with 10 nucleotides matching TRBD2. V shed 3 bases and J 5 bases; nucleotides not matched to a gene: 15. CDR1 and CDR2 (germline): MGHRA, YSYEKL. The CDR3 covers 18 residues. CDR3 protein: CASSHLPGTSELGETQYF. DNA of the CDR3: TGCGCCAGCAGCCATCTCCCCGGGACTAGCGAGCTAGGGGAGACCCAGTACTTC.

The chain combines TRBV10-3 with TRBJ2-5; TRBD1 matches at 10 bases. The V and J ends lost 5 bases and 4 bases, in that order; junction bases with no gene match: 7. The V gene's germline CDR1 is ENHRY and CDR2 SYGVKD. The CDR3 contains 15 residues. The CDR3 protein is CAISRGDRGPETQYF. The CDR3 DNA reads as TGTGCCATCAGTAGGGGGGACAGGGGACCAGAGACCCAGTACTTC.